This T cell receptor (beta chain) was sequenced for a study of cytomegalovirus exposure and HLA in healthy donors. Study-level points and caveats: Being productive about 87% or about 30% of the time was typical of most TCR beta V segments in an earlier analysis. The later analysis indicated that the majority of CMV-associated TCR beta chains appeared HLA-restricted.

A word on this clone: Its antigen is not identified.

The CDR3 covers 17 residues. The V gene's germline CDR1 is MGHDK and CDR2 SYGVNS. The V segment lost 2 bases and the J segment 3 bases; nucleotides outside the gene matches: 11. Vbeta (60) and Jbeta (13) primers were used in the PCR. The repertoire was sequenced with immunoSEQ multiplex PCR; TCRdb's copy has only in-frame clones and lacks some. Seen here are over 100,000 clones, less than 80% observed once, and the top ten hold approximately 7%. The sequence derives from a man aged 40-49 years in good health and CMV-seropositive. The genes are TRBV25-1 and TRBJ2-7; TRBD1 matches 9 bases. Material: PBMCs. The CDR3 sequence: CASSEPYAGQGHYEQYF. The CDR3 region has the DNA TGTGCCAGCAGTGAACCTTATGCGGGACAGGGCCACTACGAGCAGTACTTC.